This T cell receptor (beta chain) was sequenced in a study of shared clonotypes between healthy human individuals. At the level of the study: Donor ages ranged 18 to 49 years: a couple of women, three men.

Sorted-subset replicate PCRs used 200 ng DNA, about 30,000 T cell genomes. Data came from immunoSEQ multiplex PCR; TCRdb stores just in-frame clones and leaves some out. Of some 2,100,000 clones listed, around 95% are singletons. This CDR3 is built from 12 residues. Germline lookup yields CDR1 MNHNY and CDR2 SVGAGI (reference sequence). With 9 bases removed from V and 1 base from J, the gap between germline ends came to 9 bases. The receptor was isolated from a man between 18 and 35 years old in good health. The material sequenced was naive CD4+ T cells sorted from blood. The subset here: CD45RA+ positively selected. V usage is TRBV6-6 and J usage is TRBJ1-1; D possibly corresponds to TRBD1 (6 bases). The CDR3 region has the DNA TGTGCCAGTAGGGGACAGAACACTGAAGCTTTCTTT. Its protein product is CASRGQNTEAFF.